What follows are 5 T cell receptor beta chains derived from one specimen sequenced in a study of blood T cell repertoires in COVID-19. TCRdb's copy holds only in-frame clones and misses some; the assay was immunoSEQ multiplex PCR. The sample has around 420,000 clones; 88% are singletons. Sequenced material: PBMCs or T cells enriched from blood (not recorded which). All receptors derive from a woman aged 40 to 50 with acute COVID-19.

The rearrangement joins TRBV19 to TRBJ1-2; 7 bases match TRBD1. The CDR3 length is 12 residues. V shed 3 bases and J 7 bases; nucleotides not matched to a gene: 2. Per the germline V gene, CDR1 is LNHDA and CDR2 is SQIVND (reference sequence). CDR3 protein: CASSIHRGGYTF. CDR3 coding DNA: TGTGCCAGTAGTATCCACAGGGGTGGCTACACCTTC.

The chain recombines TRBV7-9 with TRBJ2-7; 13 nucleotides match TRBD2. This CDR3 region has 16 residues. CDR1 and CDR2 from the germline V gene are SEHNR and FQNEAQ (reference sequence). With V trimmed by 5 bases and J by 0 bases, 4 bases remained unmatched. The CDR3 sequence: CASSLGLAGDSYEQYF. In DNA form, the CDR3 reads TGTGCCAGCAGCCTCGGACTAGCGGGGGACTCCTACGAGCAGTACTTC.

This rearrangement joins TRBV5-6 to TRBJ1-3; D gene unclear. Germline CDR1 is SGHDT and CDR2 is YYEEEE. The CDR3 runs to 13 residues. V lost 5 bases and J 3 bases, leaving 9 bases between the germline ends. This chain's CDR3 is CASRRNRGNTIYF. The CDR3 coding sequence is TGTGCCAGCAGGCGGAACCGTGGAAACACCATATATTTT.

This chain joins TRBV30 and TRBJ2-3; 7 bases fit TRBD1. This CDR3 spans 14 amino acids. V was pared by 4 bases and J by 0 bases, with 4 bases of the junction left unmatched. Germline V gene lookup returns CDR1 GTSNPN and CDR2 SVGIG (reference sequence). The CDR3 DNA reads as TGTGCCTGGATAAGGGGGCTAAGCACAGATACGCAGTATTTT. Translation: CAWIRGLSTDTQYF.

J is TRBJ2-3 and V is TRBV27, with 11 bases identical to TRBD2. Trimming took 6 bases from V and 4 from J; bases not matched to a gene: 6. The CDR3 runs to 15 residues. The V gene's germline CDR1 is MNHEY and CDR2 SMNVEV (reference sequence). The CDR3 is CASSPSGGLADTQYF. In DNA form, the CDR3 reads TGTGCCAGCAGCCCTAGCGGGGGGTTGGCAGATACGCAGTATTTT.